This passage covers 31 T cell receptor beta chains from one sample sequenced in a study of blood T cell repertoires in COVID-19. Some clones are missing from TCRdb's copy, which holds only in-frame ones; the method was immunoSEQ multiplex PCR. The table includes about 100,000 clones, approximately 89% detected once. Sample: peripheral blood. These receptors were obtained from a man between 60 and 75 years old with acute or convalescent COVID-19.

This clone was detected only once. The chain links TRBV6-5 to TRBJ1-2; D might be TRBD1 (6 bases). The length of the CDR3 is 12 residues. Trimming shortened V by 6 bases and J by 7 bases, and 12 bases separated the two germline ends. CDR1 is MNHEY, CDR2 SVGAGI, per germline. In nucleotides, the CDR3 is TGTGCCAGCAGGGACACGACAGGTGGCTACACCTTC. Residues: CASRDTTGGYTF.

This chain connects TRBV11-3 to TRBJ2-2, with D uncertain. This CDR3 contains 15 residues. The V end was cut by 5 bases, the J end by 3 bases, with 13 bases between. Germline V lookup: CDR1 SGHNT, CDR2 YENEEA. CDR3 in DNA: TGTGCCAGCAGCCGGTATGACTGGGACACCGGGGAGCTGTTTTTT. Translating gives CASSRYDWDTGELFF.

This clone was recorded only once. This rearrangement joins TRBV29-1 to TRBJ2-7; D may be TRBD1 (5 bases). Germline CDR1 is SQVTM and CDR2 is ANQGSEA. Between the trimmed V and J ends, which lost 3 bases and 0 bases, there was a span of 12 bases. CDR3 length equals 14 residues. Written as DNA, the CDR3 is TGCAGCGTTGAGGTACAGGCCAGCTCCTACGAGCAGTACTTC. It is translated as CSVEVQASSYEQYF.

This clone was seen a single time. The genes are TRBV29-1 and TRBJ1-2; D possibly corresponds to TRBD1 (6 bases). Deletions cut 2 bases from V and 2 bases from J, with 24 bases between. The CDR3 covers 18 residues. CDR1 and CDR2 from the germline V gene are SQVTM and ANQGSEA. CDR3 sequence (DNA): TGCAGCGTTGAAAGCCCAGGGGTTGGAGGTCTAATAAACTATGGCTACACCTTC. Protein sequence: CSVESPGVGGLINYGYTF.

The chain's CDR3 is CASSPQGSSYEQYF. DNA of the CDR3: TGTGCCAGCTCACCTCAGGGGAGCTCCTACGAGCAGTACTTC. The rearrangement joins TRBV18 to TRBJ2-7, with a tentative D call TRBD1 (6 bases). The V end lost 3 bases, the J end lost 0 bases, and 9 bases lay between the germline ends. Germline-derived CDR1 and CDR2 are KGHSH and LQKENI. The CDR3 sequence is 14 residues long. The whole variable domain, remainder taken from reference TRBV18 and TRBJ2-7, is NAGVMQNPRHLVRRRGQEARLRCSPMKGHSHVYWYRQLPEEGLKFMVYLQKENIIDESGMPKERFSAEFPKEGPSILRIQQVVRGDSAAYFCASSPQGSSYEQYFGPGTRLTVT.

The rearrangement links TRBV3-1 (or the pseudogene TRBV3-2) to TRBJ1-2, with D tentatively TRBD1 (5 bases). The CDR3 extends over 16 amino acids. Trimming shortened V by 0 bases and J by 8 bases, and 19 bases separated the two germline ends. Germline CDR1 reads LGHDT; CDR2 reads YNNKEL (reference sequence). The CDR3 sequence is CASSQDVAGLRYGYTF. For the CDR3, the DNA is TGTGCCAGCAGCCAAGATGTGGCAGGGCTACGTTACGGCTACACCTTC.

The rearrangement uses TRBV29-1 and TRBJ1-2; 7 positions match TRBD1. Germline V gene data show CDR1 as SQVTM and CDR2 as ANQGSEA. This CDR3 spans 11 amino acids. The trim removed 7 bases at V and 6 bases at J, leaving 5 bases unmatched. This CDR3 reads CSATGTDGYTF. DNA for the CDR3: TGCAGCGCGACAGGGACGGATGGCTACACCTTC.

CDR3 DNA sequence: TGTGCCAGTAGTATGGGGACAGGTAATGAAAAACTGTTTTTT. Translating it yields CASSMGTGNEKLFF. The V gene is TRBV19, the J gene TRBJ1-4, with 8 bases aligning to TRBD1. Unmatched junction bases numbered 1, after V lost 3 bases and J lost 4 bases. Germline V gives CDR1 LNHDA, CDR2 SQIVND (reference sequence). The CDR3 contains 14 residues.

This clone was seen only once. The chain joins TRBV2 to TRBJ2-1; 7 bases are shared with TRBD1. The ends lost 2 bases at V and 0 bases at J; junction bases unmatched: 4. Germline-derived CDR1 and CDR2 are SNHLY and FYNNEI. This CDR3 has 16 amino acids. The CDR3: CASSERQGSSYNEQFF. As DNA, the CDR3 is TGTGCCAGCAGTGAAAGACAGGGCTCCTCCTACAATGAGCAGTTCTTC.

The V and J genes are TRBV11-2 and TRBJ2-7; TRBD2 matches 12 bases. Germline V gene lookup returns CDR1 SGHAT and CDR2 FQNNGV. V was clipped by 5 bases and J by 2 bases; unmatched bases: 4. This CDR3 is 15 amino acids long. The CDR3 bases are TGTGCCAGCAGCGAACGGACTAGCGGGGCCTACGAGCAGTACTTC. Residues: CASSERTSGAYEQYF.

The V and J genes are TRBV7-2 and TRBJ2-5; TRBD1 matches 8 bases. Germline CDR1 and CDR2: SGHTA and FQGNSA. V was clipped by 3 bases and J by 2 bases; unmatched bases: 8. The CDR3 has 16 residues. DNA of the CDR3: TGTGCCAGCAGCTTGTCTACCGGGACAGGACAAGAGACCCAGTACTTC. This sequence encodes CASSLSTGTGQETQYF.

The chain couples TRBV29-1 to TRBJ1-1, with TRBD1 as a possible D gene (5 bases). Trimming cost V 6 bases and J 8 bases, with 10 bases left between them. The CDR3 length is 10 residues. Germline loops: CDR1 SQVTM, CDR2 ANQGSEA. The DNA for the CDR3 is TGCAGCGTCACCTACAGGGAAGCTTTCTTT. Translation: CSVTYREAFF.

The rearrangement uses TRBV24-1 and TRBJ1-2, with 9 bases identical to TRBD1. This CDR3 has 15 residues. Trimming at V came to 4 bases and at J to 4 bases, leaving 6 bases not matched to a gene. Germline V gene lookup returns CDR1 KGHDR and CDR2 SFDVKD. CDR3 region: CATSDPGQGSYGYTF. CDR3 sequence (DNA): TGTGCCACCAGTGACCCGGGACAGGGCTCCTATGGCTACACCTTC.

The V gene is TRBV5-1, the J gene TRBJ1-4, with 7 nucleotides matching TRBD1. V was pared by 6 bases and J by 8 bases, with 10 bases of the junction left unmatched. Germline assignment: CDR1 SGHRS and CDR2 YFSETQ. CDR3 length: 14 amino acids. The CDR3 bases are TGCGCCAGCACCCTACAGGGGCGCGGGGAAAAACTGTTTTTT. Its protein is CASTLQGRGEKLFF. Together with reference TRBV5-1 and TRBJ1-4, the CDR3 gives the full variable domain: KAGVTQTPRYLIKTRGQQVTLSCSPISGHRSVSWYQQTPGQGLQFLFEYFSETQRNKGNFPGRFSGRQFSNSRSEMNVSTLELGDSALYLCASTLQGRGEKLFFGSGTQLSVL.

This chain links TRBV28 with TRBJ2-3; 8 bases map to TRBD2. Trimming took 7 bases from V and 0 from J; bases not matched to a gene: 9. This CDR3 is built from 16 residues. In germline, CDR1 is MDHEN, CDR2 SYDVKM. In nucleotides, the CDR3 is TGTGCCAGCATCCAGAGCGGGAGTTGGAGCACAGATACGCAGTATTTT. Protein: CASIQSGSWSTDTQYF.

The chain has TRBV6-5 and TRBJ1-2, with D uncertain. The V and J ends lost 7 bases and 11 bases respectively, with 20 bases between them. CDR3 size: 13 residues. Germline CDR1 MNHEY, CDR2 SVGAGI. The CDR3 DNA follows: TGTGCCAGCACCCGGGGAGGTGGGTTTGGTTACACCTTC. This codes for CASTRGGGFGYTF.

This sequence joins TRBV30 and TRBJ1-5; possibly TRBD1 for D (6 bases). V was shortened by 3 bases and J by 2 bases, with 14 bases between the two germline ends. Germline V gene sequence: CDR1 GTSNPN, CDR2 SVGIG (reference sequence). The CDR3 is 15 residues long. The CDR3 here is CAWSPQGSGNQPQHF. The CDR3 coding sequence is TGTGCCTGGAGCCCTCAGGGGTCGGGCAATCAGCCCCAGCATTTT.

The chain links TRBV11-2 to TRBJ2-2; 12 bases are shared with TRBD2. The germline V gene encodes CDR1 SGHAT and CDR2 FQNNGV. The trim removed 1 base at V and 3 bases at J, leaving 3 bases unmatched. The CDR3 has 17 residues. The CDR3 DNA reads TGTGCCAGCAGCTTAGTACTAGCGGGAGGATACACCGGGGAGCTGTTTTTT. Its translation: CASSLVLAGGYTGELFF. The complete variable domain, with remaining parts taken from reference TRBV11-2 and TRBJ2-2, reads EAGVAQSPRYKIIEKRQSVAFWCNPISGHATLYWYQQILGQGPKLLIQFQNNGVVDDSQLPKDRFSAERLKGVDSTLKIQPAKLEDSAVYLCASSLVLAGGYTGELFFGEGSRLTVL.

This chain connects TRBV11-3 to TRBJ2-5, with a tentative D call TRBD2 (6 bases). Germline V gene sequence: CDR1 SGHNT, CDR2 YENEEA. The germline V and J ends were trimmed by 5 bases and 0 bases, with 16 bases remaining between them. CDR3 size: 16 residues. The CDR3 DNA reads TGTGCCAGCAGCCGCCCGGGGGTTGGTAACCAAGAGACCCAGTACTTC. The encoded protein is CASSRPGVGNQETQYF.

The J gene is TRBJ1-3, the V gene TRBV6-6; D is uncertain. CDR3 length: 16 residues. Germline V gene sequence: CDR1 MNHNY, CDR2 SVGAGI (reference sequence). Trimming stripped 6 bases from V and 3 bases from J, with 18 bases between. The CDR3 coding sequence is TGTGCCAGCAGCCCCTCGTTAACGGGAGTTGGAAACACCATATATTTT. This gives the protein CASSPSLTGVGNTIYF.

The chain recombines TRBV27 with TRBJ1-3, with D uncertain. CDR3 size: 13 residues. V was trimmed by 5 bases and J by 3 bases, leaving 8 bases between them. Germline V gene data show CDR1 as MNHEY and CDR2 as SMNVEV (reference sequence). CDR3 residues: CASSGGYGNTIYF. CDR3 DNA sequence: TGTGCCAGCAGTGGAGGGTATGGAAACACCATATATTTT.

This sequence joins TRBV5-4 and TRBJ2-5, with TRBD2 matching 9 bases. CDR3 size: 14 residues. With 4 bases clipped from V and 5 bases from J, the junction kept 6 bases outside the gene matches. The V gene's germline CDR1 is SGHNT and CDR2 YYREEE (reference sequence). The CDR3 region is CASSLAGMAETQYF. CDR3 nucleotide sequence: TGTGCCAGCAGCCTAGCGGGAATGGCGGAGACCCAGTACTTC. Looking up the rest from reference TRBV5-4 and TRBJ2-5 gives the full variable domain: ETGVTQSPTHLIKTRGQQVTLRCSSQSGHNTVSWYQQALGQGPQFIFQYYREEENGRGNFPPRFSGLQFPNYSSELNVNALELDDSALYLCASSLAGMAETQYFGPGTRLLVL.

The table lists this clone with a count of one. V and J are TRBV3-1 (or the pseudogene TRBV3-2) and TRBJ1-1; perhaps TRBD1 as D (6 bases). The CDR3 has 13 residues. Between the trimmed V and J ends, which lost 0 bases and 10 bases, there was a span of 12 bases. Per the germline V gene, CDR1 is LGHDT and CDR2 is YNNKEL (reference sequence). The CDR3 nucleotides are TGTGCCAGCAGCCAAGAAAGACGAGGGGGAGCTTTCTTT. This gives the protein CASSQERRGGAFF.

This clone was recorded once. The chain links TRBV5-1 to TRBJ2-3; 7 nucleotides align to TRBD2. V was clipped by 5 bases and J by 2 bases; unmatched bases: 5. Germline V gives CDR1 SGHRS, CDR2 YFSETQ. The CDR3 length is 14 residues. CDR3 nucleotide sequence: TGCGCCAGCAGGTGGGAGGGAATCACAGATACGCAGTATTTT. Translated: CASRWEGITDTQYF. The whole variable domain, remainder taken from reference TRBV5-1 and TRBJ2-3, is KAGVTQTPRYLIKTRGQQVTLSCSPISGHRSVSWYQQTPGQGLQFLFEYFSETQRNKGNFPGRFSGRQFSNSRSEMNVSTLELGDSALYLCASRWEGITDTQYFGPGTRLTVL.

A single count supports this clone. The chain has TRBV19 and TRBJ1-2; 7 bases match TRBD1. V lost 6 bases, J lost 12 bases, and 16 bases stayed unmatched. Per germline, CDR1 LNHDA and CDR2 SQIVND (reference sequence). The CDR3 is 14 residues long. The CDR3 is CASSVQGRGQRNTF. The CDR3 DNA reads as TGTGCCAGTAGCGTACAGGGGCGCGGTCAAAGGAACACCTTC.

To note about this clone: The germline gene is not matched at one end of the junction; a read error may be the cause. This chain uses TRBV28 with TRBJ1-5; D possibly corresponds to TRBD1 (5 bases). The CDR3 length is 15 residues. Germline loops: CDR1 MDHEN, CDR2 SYDVKM. The CDR3 DNA sequence: TGTGCCAGCACCCCGGGGGGGTTAAGCAGTCAGCCCCAGCATTTT. Its translation is CASTPGGLSSQPQHF.

J is TRBJ2-5 and V is TRBV30; 9 bases are shared with TRBD2. The CDR3 is 14 residues long. Looked up from germline, CDR1 is GTSNPN and CDR2 is SVGIG (reference sequence). V dropped 2 bases and J dropped 3; count of bases not matched to a gene: 4. CDR3 residues: CAWSRVAGEETQYF. The CDR3, as DNA: TGTGCCTGGAGTAGAGTAGCGGGAGAAGAGACCCAGTACTTC.

This clone was found once. The CDR3 loop reads CASSLRGTSGSYEQYF. The DNA for the CDR3 is TGTGCCAGCAGCCTAAGAGGGACTAGCGGCTCCTACGAGCAGTACTTC. V is TRBV3-1 (or the pseudogene TRBV3-2) and J is TRBJ2-7; 11 positions match TRBD2. V was pared by 4 bases and J by 0 bases, with 5 bases of the junction left unmatched. The CDR3 runs to 16 residues. Germline V gives CDR1 LGHDT, CDR2 YNNKEL (reference sequence).

The chain is built from TRBV4-1 and TRBJ2-6; D unclear. V was clipped by 10 bases and J by 0 bases, with 10 bases between them. The CDR3 sequence is 14 residues long. Germline-derived CDR1 and CDR2 are MGHRA and YSYEKL. CDR3 sequence (DNA): TGCGCCACCGCTAGTCCCTCTGGGGCCAACGTCCTGACTTTC. Translating it yields CATASPSGANVLTF.

The chain uses TRBV19 and TRBJ1-1; D call uncertain. Germline V CDR1 and CDR2: LNHDA, SQIVND (reference sequence). V was pared by 4 bases and J by 2 bases, with 11 bases between. CDR3 length equals 14 residues. The CDR3 here is CASSTGSENTEAFF. The CDR3 bases are TGTGCCAGTAGTACTGGCTCCGAAAACACTGAAGCTTTCTTT.

The chain joins TRBV18 to TRBJ1-1; D gene ambiguous. Germline V gene lookup returns CDR1 KGHSH and CDR2 LQKENI. This CDR3 comprises 13 residues. V was clipped by 4 bases and J by 5 bases, with 11 bases between them. The CDR3 spells CASSLDIGTEAFF. The CDR3 DNA reads TGTGCCAGCTCACTTGATATCGGTACTGAAGCTTTCTTT. Full variable domain (missing parts from reference TRBV18 and TRBJ1-1): NAGVMQNPRHLVRRRGQEARLRCSPMKGHSHVYWYRQLPEEGLKFMVYLQKENIIDESGMPKERFSAEFPKEGPSILRIQQVVRGDSAAYFCASSLDIGTEAFFGQGTRLTVV.